This paragraph reports one TCR beta chain. Antigen: not known. This specimen belongs to a study of blood T cells in healthy people across ages. Overall study findings and caveats: Samples with more naive T cells showed higher observed beta diversity.

PCR was performed a second time for roughly 7 to 12 cycles using a sample-barcoded 5' primer and a J-beta primer mix. Template switching added a 12-random-nucleotide identifier to every cDNA molecule. TCRdb ran MiXCR on the 5' RACE reads and lists one entry per CDR3 protein. The sample contains approximately 770,000 distinct CDR3 sequences, nearly 60% of which appear only once. In germline, CDR1 is DFQATT, CDR2 SNEGSKA (reference sequence). V was trimmed by 2 bases and J by 2 bases, leaving 10 bases between them. The CDR3 loop spans 14 amino acids. The J gene is TRBJ2-4, the V gene TRBV20-1; TRBD1 is a possible D gene (6 bases). The sequence was collected from a man younger than 40 in good health. Material: blood. This chain's CDR3 is CSARIQGTKNIQYF. The CDR3 DNA is TGCAGTGCTAGAATACAGGGAACCAAAAACATTCAGTACTTC.